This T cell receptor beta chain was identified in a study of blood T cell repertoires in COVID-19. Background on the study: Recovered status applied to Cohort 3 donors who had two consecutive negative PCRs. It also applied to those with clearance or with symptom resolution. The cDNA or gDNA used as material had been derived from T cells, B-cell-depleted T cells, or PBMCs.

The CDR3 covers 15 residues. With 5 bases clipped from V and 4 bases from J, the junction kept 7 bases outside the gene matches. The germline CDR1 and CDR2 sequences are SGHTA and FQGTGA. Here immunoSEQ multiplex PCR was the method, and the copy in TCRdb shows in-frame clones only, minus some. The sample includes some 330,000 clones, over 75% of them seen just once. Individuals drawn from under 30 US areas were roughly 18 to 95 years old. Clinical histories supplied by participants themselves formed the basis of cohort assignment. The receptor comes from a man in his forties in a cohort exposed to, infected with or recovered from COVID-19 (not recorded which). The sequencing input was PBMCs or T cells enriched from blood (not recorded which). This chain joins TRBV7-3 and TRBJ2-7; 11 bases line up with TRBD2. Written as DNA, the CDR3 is TGTGCCAGCAGCAAAATAGCGGGAGGGGAATACGAGCAGTACTTC. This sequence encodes CASSKIAGGEYEQYF.